This is a list of T cell receptor beta chains from one sample in a study of cytomegalovirus exposure and HLA in healthy donors. Assay used: immunoSEQ multiplex PCR; TCRdb lists only in-frame clones, some missing. The sample comprises around 130,000 clones, just over 65% of which are singletons, and approximately 1.4% rests with the top ten. Specimen: PBMCs. The receptor set was obtained from a man younger than 35 in good health and CMV-seronegative. Both conserved end residues are part of each CDR3.

j_gene	v_gene	CDR3aa
TRBJ1-1	TRBV19	CASSLRVLNTEAFF
TRBJ1-4	TRBV28	CASTGQGNEKLFF
TRBJ2-3	TRBV7-9	CASSLYRGTGDTQYF
TRBJ2-3	TRBV5-1	CASSPAGGDTQYF
TRBJ2-7	TRBV7-2	CASSHQGGLTYEQYF
TRBJ1-5	TRBV6-6	CASSPWANQPQHF
TRBJ2-3	TRBV27	CASSLTSGRDTQYF
TRBJ2-2	TRBV5-4	CASSLPGGELFF
TRBJ2-1	TRBV30	CAWSSLARWGSYNEQFF
TRBJ2-5	TRBV6-5	CASTDTPLTGTQYF
TRBJ1-1	TRBV7-9	CASSLGGRPEAFF
TRBJ1-4	TRBV5-6	CASSAWVRGDEKLFF
TRBJ2-7	TRBV6-1	CASSEVGRGATHEQYF
TRBJ2-1	TRBV5-1	CASRNPLRTGDNEQFF
TRBJ1-2	TRBV18	CASSPYRRPNYGYTF
TRBJ1-1	TRBV5-6	CASRETGRSEAFF
TRBJ1-2	TRBV6-5	CASSERTDLYGYTF
TRBJ1-5	TRBV19	CASSGRRGYQPQHF
TRBJ2-7	TRBV30	CAWAPDRGREQYF
TRBJ2-7	TRBV5-1	CASSLVGTPSYEQYF
TRBJ1-2	TRBV29-1	CSVRGSYGYTF
TRBJ1-2	TRBV14	CASSQGRGCGYTF
TRBJ2-1	TRBV5-1	CASSLWGQGRNEQFF
TRBJ2-7	TRBV27	CATSRSRGGYEQYF
TRBJ2-1	TRBV5-8	CASSLIRGGAEQFF
TRBJ2-1	TRBV30	CAWDRGGSNEQFF
TRBJ2-5	TRBV11-2	CASSLPRGFGETQYF
TRBJ1-6	TRBV30	CAWSVSSRGDSPLHF
TRBJ2-7	TRBV9	CASSVGVGGSYEQYF
TRBJ1-1	TRBV19	CASSGTEAFF
-	TRBV4-3	CASSQNFARGQVYEQYF
TRBJ2-3	TRBV5-5	CASSTYRDRDDTQYF
TRBJ2-7	TRBV29-1	CSVGLAGGPSYEQYF
TRBJ2-6	TRBV19	CASSNTGAGANVLTF
TRBJ1-5	TRBV5-6	CASSLAGGSGQPQHF
TRBJ2-1	TRBV30	CAWSVPSGGANEQFF
-	TRBV5-1	CASSPLAGIYEQYF
TRBJ1-5	TRBV5-1	CASSLGGGPGPQHF
TRBJ1-5	TRBV4-1	CASSQAAGVSYQPQHF
TRBJ1-1	TRBV30	CAWTGGSLNTEAFF
TRBJ2-7	TRBV6-5	CASSYDRGTYEQYF
TRBJ1-1	TRBV9	CASSVEGKLDTEAFF
TRBJ1-1	TRBV9	CASSVVSGGPNTEAFF
TRBJ1-1	TRBV7-6	CASSPGADTEAFF
TRBJ2-7	TRBV13	CASSLRLAGCEQYF
TRBJ2-7	TRBV27	CASSSRTPGQLIRYEQYF
TRBJ2-1	TRBV10-1	CASSRTSGKNNEQFF
TRBJ2-7	TRBV27	CASSPRTRREQYF